The 11 T cell receptor beta chains reported below all come from one sample, sequenced in a study of blood T cell repertoires in COVID-19. Sequencing used immunoSEQ multiplex PCR; TCRdb keeps in-frame clones, though not all of them. The table includes around 250,000 clones, about 89% detected once. Material: peripheral blood. The receptors derive from a man in his forties or fifties with active or convalescent COVID-19.

The DNA for the CDR3 is TGTGCCAGCAGCCATTCACAGGACCTGTCGTTCAATGAGCAGTTCTTC. Encoded protein: CASSHSQDLSFNEQFF. The J gene is TRBJ2-1, the V gene TRBV11-3; perhaps TRBD1 as D (5 bases). The V end was cut by 5 bases, the J end by 6 bases, with 20 bases between. This CDR3 spans 16 amino acids. Germline-derived CDR1 and CDR2 are SGHNT and YENEEA.

The V gene is TRBV15, the J gene TRBJ1-1; a possible D gene is TRBD1 (6 bases). The CDR3 extends over 13 amino acids. CDR1 LNHNV and CDR2 YYDKDF come from the germline V gene (reference sequence). Trimming shortened V by 5 bases and J by 6 bases, and 13 bases separated the two germline ends. Written as DNA, the CDR3 is TGTGCCACCAGCTCCGGACAGAGGGCTGAAGCTTTCTTT. It is translated as CATSSGQRAEAFF.

This chain connects TRBV2 to TRBJ1-1; no reliable D call. The V end was cut by 6 bases, the J end by 5 bases, with 13 bases between. Germline V gene sequence: CDR1 SNHLY, CDR2 FYNNEI. The CDR3 sequence is 13 residues long. CDR3 in amino acids: CASSPREETEAFF. The CDR3 nucleotides read TGTGCCAGCAGCCCCCGTGAGGAAACTGAAGCTTTCTTT.

The V gene is TRBV6-1, the J gene TRBJ1-5; 8 bases fit TRBD1. Losses at the gene ends were 2 bases for V and 11 bases for J; bases not matched to a gene: 14. The V gene's germline CDR1 is MNHNS and CDR2 SASEGT. This CDR3 spans 16 amino acids. The CDR3 spells CASSEYWTGRSLTQHF. The CDR3 nucleotides read TGTGCCAGCAGTGAATATTGGACAGGGAGGTCGTTGACCCAGCATTTT.

The V and J genes are TRBV27 and TRBJ1-6, with TRBD1 as a possible D gene (6 bases). CDR1 and CDR2 (germline): MNHEY, SMNVEV (reference sequence). The length of the CDR3 is 16 residues. The V end lost 7 bases, the J end lost 6 bases, and 19 bases lay between the germline ends. DNA for the CDR3: TGTGCCAGCACCCCTCGGGGGGCACTCGGTAATTCACCCCTCCACTTT. This gives the protein CASTPRGALGNSPLHF.

The chain is built from TRBV15 and TRBJ1-5, with 9 positions matching TRBD1. This CDR3 is built from 16 residues. Trimming took 1 base from V and 3 from J; bases not matched to a gene: 4. CDR1 and CDR2 from the germline V gene are LNHNV and YYDKDF (reference sequence). CDR3 DNA sequence: TGTGCCACCAGCAGAGTTGGACAGGGGAACAATCAGCCCCAGCATTTT. It specifies CATSRVGQGNNQPQHF.

V usage is TRBV19 and J usage is TRBJ1-2; 8 bases fit TRBD1. The V and J ends lost 4 bases and 3 bases, in that order; junction bases with no gene match: 4. This CDR3 spans 14 amino acids. The germline V gene has CDR1 LNHDA and CDR2 SQIVND (reference sequence). The CDR3 DNA follows: TGTGCCAGTAGTACCCAGGGGGCCCACTATGGCTACACCTTC. As protein: CASSTQGAHYGYTF.

This clone was counted only a few times. The V and J genes are TRBV5-6 and TRBJ1-4; 8 bases are shared with TRBD1. This CDR3 has 15 amino acids. Germline trimming cut 4 bases from V and 8 bases from J; bases unmatched to any gene: 10. Germline CDR1 and CDR2: SGHDT and YYEEEE. The CDR3 DNA sequence: TGTGCCAGCAGCCCCCGACAGGGGAGGGCGGAAAAACTGTTTTTT. Translating it yields CASSPRQGRAEKLFF.

V is TRBV7-6 and J is TRBJ2-3, with unresolved D. Trimming removed 4 bases at V and 5 bases at J, with 13 bases between. CDR1 SGHVS and CDR2 FNYEAQ come from the germline V gene. The CDR3 spans 14 residues. This CDR3 reads CASSSSRLQDTQYF. The CDR3 DNA follows: TGTGCCAGCAGCTCCTCCCGACTGCAAGATACGCAGTATTTT.

V and J are TRBV9 and TRBJ2-5; D remains ambiguous. This CDR3 has 14 amino acids. Germline V lookup: CDR1 SGDLS, CDR2 YYNGEE. Between the trimmed V and J ends, which lost 3 bases and 1 base, there was a span of 10 bases. The CDR3 spells CASSAEVAQETQYF. The CDR3 region has the DNA TGTGCCAGCAGCGCAGAGGTTGCCCAAGAGACCCAGTACTTC.

The rearrangement joins TRBV27 to TRBJ2-1, with TRBD2 as a possible D gene (5 bases). There are 15 residues in the CDR3. Trimming pared 2 bases from V and 8 bases from J, leaving 16 bases between. Germline V gene sequence: CDR1 MNHEY, CDR2 SMNVEV (reference sequence). The chain's CDR3 is CASSLLGRVEDEQFF. CDR3 in DNA: TGTGCCAGCAGTTTACTGGGGAGAGTTGAGGATGAGCAGTTCTTC.